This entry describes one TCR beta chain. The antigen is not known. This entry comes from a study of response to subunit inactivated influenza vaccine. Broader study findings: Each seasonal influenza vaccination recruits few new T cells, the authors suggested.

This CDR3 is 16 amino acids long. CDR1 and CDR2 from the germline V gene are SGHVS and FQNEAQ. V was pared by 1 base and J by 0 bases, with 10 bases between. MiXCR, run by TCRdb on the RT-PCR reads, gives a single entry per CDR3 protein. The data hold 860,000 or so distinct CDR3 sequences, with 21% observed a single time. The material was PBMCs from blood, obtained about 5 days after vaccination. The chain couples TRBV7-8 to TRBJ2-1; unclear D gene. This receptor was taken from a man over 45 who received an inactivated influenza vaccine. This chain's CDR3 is CASSLVPGRSYNEQFF. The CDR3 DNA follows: TGTGCCAGCAGCTTAGTGCCGGGTCGCTCCTACAATGAGCAGTTCTTC.